Sequencing of this T cell receptor (beta chain) was carried out in a study of T-cell memory formation after mild COVID-19 (dated by TCRdb to the early 2020s). With regard to the full study: TCR sequence clusters from the two donors were found to be largely donor specific. T-cell clones expanding and contracting after mild COVID-19 in two donors were tracked by longitudinal TCRalpha and TCRbeta repertoire sequencing. Two young, previously healthy adult volunteers, one female and one male, were included in the cohort. Here is what the overall study found, with its caveats: From day 15 to 85, contracting clones showed balanced CD4/CD8 phenotypes, whereas a second wave of clones that expanded from day 15 to 37 leaned towards CD4+. The study covered only a couple of mild cases, and larger cohorts including severe cases with pre-infection samples were considered necessary. Contracting CD4+ clones were located mainly in the CM and EM memory subsets, whereas CD8+ clones were found to be enriched in EMRA. Some responding clones were detected in pre-infection memory, suggesting pre-existing cross-reactive memory T cells joined the SARS-CoV-2 response. The second-wave clones that peaked on day 37 were not confirmed to be SARS-CoV-2 specific.

Ficoll-Paque density gradient centrifugation was used to isolate PBMCs. Trimming takes 6 bases off V and 4 bases off J; junction bases not matched to a gene: 6. Spanning cysteine to phenylalanine, the CDR3 consists of 14 amino acids. The read is trimmed to its CDR3 DNA, 42 bases read in frame from base 1. In the germline V gene (reference sequence), CDR1 corresponds to SEHNR and CDR2 to FQNEAQ. The sequencer listed for this sample is Illumina NovaSeq 6000. cDNA libraries for TCRalpha and TCRbeta were prepared by 5'RACE using constant-segment primers, with sample barcodes and unique molecular identifiers added. Trizol reagent was used to extract RNA from every sample. Libraries were amplified in two PCR steps, with a second sample barcode and Illumina TruSeq adapters added in the second step. Sequencing of libraries was performed on an Illumina NovaSeq with 2 x 150 bp paired-end reads. The authors processed their data as follows. Reads were demultiplexed and collapsed into UMI-guided consensus sequences with migec v1.2.7. Using mixcr v2.1.11, UMI consensuses were aligned to TRA and TRB V and J templates and then assembled into clonotypes. A clonotype was counted as expanded or contracted only when both edgeR and NoisET called the clonotype significant, with the noise models trained on biological replicates. For edgeR calls, the cutoffs were a false discovery rate-adjusted p below 0.01 and a log2 fold-change threshold of 1. As an exploratory analysis of dynamics, max-normalized trajectories of the 1000 most abundant clonotypes were examined by PCA with hierarchical clustering. Each responding clone was given a CD4 or CD8 phenotype based on the CD4+ and CD8+ repertoires, which had been sequenced separately. TCRdb ran its own pipeline on the public reads, namely fastp trimming at Q25 and MiXCR clone calling, and kept in-frame beta chains. Entries are consolidated by CDR3 protein sequence, retaining the most common genes and DNA. TCRdb, not the authors, supplied the V and J calls. The sample contains more than 250,000 distinct CDR3 sequences, roughly 15% of them found a single time. The top ten hold less than 30% of the sample.

A word on this clonotype: Its antigen specificity is not known. It has no much larger one-base neighbor in the sample; base qualities were not kept.

The sequenced material came from PBMCs or a T cell subset sorted from them (not recorded which). The receptor comes from a man between 18 and 35 years old who had mild COVID-19 (a few samples of this study predate the infection). The sample titles of this study are shuffled in the database, so cell type and time point are left out; the donor was told from shared clones. The receptor chain draws on TRBV7-9 and TRBJ1-2; TRBD1 matches 9 bases in the middle. CDR3 reads: CASSSTGGSYGYTF. In nucleotides, the sequence is TGTGCCAGCAGTTCTACAGGGGGCAGCTATGGCTACACCTTC.